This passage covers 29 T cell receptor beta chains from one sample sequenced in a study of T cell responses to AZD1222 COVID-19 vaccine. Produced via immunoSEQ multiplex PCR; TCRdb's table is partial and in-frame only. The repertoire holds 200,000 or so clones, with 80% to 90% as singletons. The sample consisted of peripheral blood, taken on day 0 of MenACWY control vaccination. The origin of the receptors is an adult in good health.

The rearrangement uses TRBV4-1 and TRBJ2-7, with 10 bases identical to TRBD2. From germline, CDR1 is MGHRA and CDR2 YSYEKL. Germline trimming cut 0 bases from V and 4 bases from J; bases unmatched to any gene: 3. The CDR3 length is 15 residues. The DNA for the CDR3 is TGCGCCAGCAGCCAAGAACTAGCGGGGTTGTACGAGCAGTACTTC. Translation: CASSQELAGLYEQYF.

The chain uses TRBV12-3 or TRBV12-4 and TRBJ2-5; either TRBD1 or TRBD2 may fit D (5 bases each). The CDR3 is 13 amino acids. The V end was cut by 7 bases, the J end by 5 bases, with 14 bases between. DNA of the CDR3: TGTGCCAGCAAAGAGGGGCCCGGGGAGACCCAGTACTTC. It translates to CASKEGPGETQYF.

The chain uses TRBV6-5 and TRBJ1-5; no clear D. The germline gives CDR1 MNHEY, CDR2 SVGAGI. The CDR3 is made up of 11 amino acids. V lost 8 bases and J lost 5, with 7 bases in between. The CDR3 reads CASQADQPQHF. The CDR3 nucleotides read TGTGCCAGCCAGGCAGATCAGCCCCAGCATTTT.

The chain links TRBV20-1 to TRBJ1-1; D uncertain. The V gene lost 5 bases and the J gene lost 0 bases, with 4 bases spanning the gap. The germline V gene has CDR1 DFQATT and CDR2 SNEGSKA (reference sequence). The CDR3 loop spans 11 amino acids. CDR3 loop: CSAAMNTEAFF. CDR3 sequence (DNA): TGCAGTGCTGCTATGAACACTGAAGCTTTCTTT.

The CDR3 loop reads CASSLYTGELFF. In DNA form, the CDR3 reads TGTGCCAGCAGTTTATACACCGGGGAGCTGTTTTTT. The chain combines TRBV28 with TRBJ2-2; D is unclear. Trimming shortened V by 1 base and J by 3 bases, and 0 bases separated the two germline ends. Germline CDR1 is MDHEN and CDR2 is SYDVKM. CDR3 length equals 12 residues.

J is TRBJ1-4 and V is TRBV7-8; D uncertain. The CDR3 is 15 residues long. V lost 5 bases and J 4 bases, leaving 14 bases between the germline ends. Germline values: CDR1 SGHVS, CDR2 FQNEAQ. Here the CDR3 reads CASSANTALNEKLFF. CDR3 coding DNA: TGTGCCAGCAGCGCTAACACCGCTCTTAATGAAAAACTGTTTTTT.

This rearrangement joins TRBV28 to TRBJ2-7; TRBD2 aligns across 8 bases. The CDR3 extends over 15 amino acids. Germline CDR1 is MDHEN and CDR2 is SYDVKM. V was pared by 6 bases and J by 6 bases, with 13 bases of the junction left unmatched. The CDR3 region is CASSGSGTRDVEQYF. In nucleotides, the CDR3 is TGTGCCAGCAGCGGATCCGGGACTAGAGACGTCGAGCAGTACTTC.

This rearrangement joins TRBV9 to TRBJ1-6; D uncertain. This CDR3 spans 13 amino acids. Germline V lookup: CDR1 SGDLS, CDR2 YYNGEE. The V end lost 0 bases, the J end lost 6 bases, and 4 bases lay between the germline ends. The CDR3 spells CASSVGSNSPLHF. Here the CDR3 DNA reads TGTGCCAGCAGCGTAGGAAGTAATTCACCCCTCCACTTT. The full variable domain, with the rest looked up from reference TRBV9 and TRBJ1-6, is DSGVTQTPKHLITATGQRVTLRCSPRSGDLSVYWYQQSLDQGLQFLIQYYNGEERAKGNILERFSAQQFPDLHSELNLSSLELGDSALYFCASSVGSNSPLHFGNGTRLTVT.

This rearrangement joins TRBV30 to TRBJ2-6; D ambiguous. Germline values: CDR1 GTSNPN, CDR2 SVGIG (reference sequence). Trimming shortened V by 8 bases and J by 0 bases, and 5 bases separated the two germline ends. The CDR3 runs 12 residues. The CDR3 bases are TGTGCCAAAGGCTCTGGGGCCAACGTCCTGACTTTC. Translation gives CAKGSGANVLTF.

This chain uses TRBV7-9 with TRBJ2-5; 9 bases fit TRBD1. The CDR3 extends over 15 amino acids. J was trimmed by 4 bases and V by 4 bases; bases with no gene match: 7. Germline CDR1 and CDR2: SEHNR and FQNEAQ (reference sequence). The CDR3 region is CASSSNRGPGETQYF. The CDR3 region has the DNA TGTGCCAGCAGCTCTAACAGGGGGCCGGGAGAGACCCAGTACTTC.

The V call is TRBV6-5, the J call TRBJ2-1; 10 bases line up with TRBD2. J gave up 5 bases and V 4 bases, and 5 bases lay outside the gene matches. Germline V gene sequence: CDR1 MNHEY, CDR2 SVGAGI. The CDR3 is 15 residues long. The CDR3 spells CASSSLAGADNEQFF. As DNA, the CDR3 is TGTGCCAGCAGTTCCCTAGCGGGAGCGGACAATGAGCAGTTCTTC.

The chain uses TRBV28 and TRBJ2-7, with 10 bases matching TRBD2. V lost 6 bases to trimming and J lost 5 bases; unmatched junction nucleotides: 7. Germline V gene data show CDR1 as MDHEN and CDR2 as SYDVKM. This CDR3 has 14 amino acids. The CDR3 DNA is TGTGCCAGCAGCCCTAGCGGGGGCGGGCACGAGCAGTACTTC. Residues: CASSPSGGGHEQYF.

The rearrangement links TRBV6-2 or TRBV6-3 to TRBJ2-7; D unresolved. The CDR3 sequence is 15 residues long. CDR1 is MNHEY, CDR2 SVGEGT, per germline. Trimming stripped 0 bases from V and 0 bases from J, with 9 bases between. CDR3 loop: CASSYSAAASYEQYF. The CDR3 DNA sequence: TGTGCCAGCAGTTACTCGGCAGCTGCCTCCTACGAGCAGTACTTC.

The CDR3 spells CASSVTTGAKNIQYF. The DNA of the CDR3 is TGTGCCAGCAGCGTAACGACAGGAGCCAAAAACATTCAGTACTTC. The genes are TRBV4-2 and TRBJ2-4; the D gene is possibly TRBD1 (6 bases). Germline loops: CDR1 LGHNA, CDR2 YNFKEQ. V was trimmed by 5 bases and J by 0 bases, leaving 11 bases between them. The CDR3 sequence is 15 residues long.

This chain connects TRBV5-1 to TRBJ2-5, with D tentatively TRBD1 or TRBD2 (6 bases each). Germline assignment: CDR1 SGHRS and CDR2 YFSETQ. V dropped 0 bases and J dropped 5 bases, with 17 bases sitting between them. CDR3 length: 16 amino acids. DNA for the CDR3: TGCGCCAGCAGCTTGGTGCTCGGGGGCGCGTTGGAGACCCAGTACTTC. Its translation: CASSLVLGGALETQYF.

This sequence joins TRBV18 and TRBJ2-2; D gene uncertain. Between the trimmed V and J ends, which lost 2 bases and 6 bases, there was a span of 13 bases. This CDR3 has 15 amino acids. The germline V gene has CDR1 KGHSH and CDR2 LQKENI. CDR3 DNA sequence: TGTGCCAGCTCACCAGGGCCCCTCAAAGCCGGGGAGCTGTTTTTT. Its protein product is CASSPGPLKAGELFF.

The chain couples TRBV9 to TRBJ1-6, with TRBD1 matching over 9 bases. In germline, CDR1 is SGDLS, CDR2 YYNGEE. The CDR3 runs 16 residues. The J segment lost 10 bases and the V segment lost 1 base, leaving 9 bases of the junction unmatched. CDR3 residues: CASSVREGQGDSPLHF. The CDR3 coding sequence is TGTGCCAGCAGCGTAAGAGAGGGACAGGGTGACTCACCCCTCCACTTT.

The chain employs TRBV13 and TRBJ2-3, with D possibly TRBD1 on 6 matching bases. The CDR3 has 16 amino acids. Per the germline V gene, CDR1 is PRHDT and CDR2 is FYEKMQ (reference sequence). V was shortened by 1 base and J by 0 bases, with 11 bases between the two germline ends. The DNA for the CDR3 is TGTGCCAGCAGCTTAGCAGGGGCGGGTAGCACAGATACGCAGTATTTT. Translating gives CASSLAGAGSTDTQYF.

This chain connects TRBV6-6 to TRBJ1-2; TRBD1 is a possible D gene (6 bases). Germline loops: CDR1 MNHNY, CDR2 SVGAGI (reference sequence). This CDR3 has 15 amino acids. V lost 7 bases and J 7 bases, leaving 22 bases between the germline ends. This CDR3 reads CASTPVGGTSRGYTF. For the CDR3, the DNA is TGTGCCAGCACCCCCGTCGGAGGGACATCACGTGGCTACACCTTC.

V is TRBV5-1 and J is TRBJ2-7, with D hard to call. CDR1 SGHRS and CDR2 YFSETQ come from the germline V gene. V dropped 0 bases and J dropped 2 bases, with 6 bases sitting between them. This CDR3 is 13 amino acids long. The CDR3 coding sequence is TGCGCCAGCAGCTTGGGCAGGACCTACGAGCAGTACTTC. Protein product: CASSLGRTYEQYF.

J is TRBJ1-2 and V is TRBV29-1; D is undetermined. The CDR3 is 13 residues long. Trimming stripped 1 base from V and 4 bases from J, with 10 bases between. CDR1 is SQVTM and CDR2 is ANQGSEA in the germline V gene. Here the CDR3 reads CSVEVGRSYGYTF. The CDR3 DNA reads TGCAGCGTTGAAGTCGGCCGGAGCTATGGCTACACCTTC.

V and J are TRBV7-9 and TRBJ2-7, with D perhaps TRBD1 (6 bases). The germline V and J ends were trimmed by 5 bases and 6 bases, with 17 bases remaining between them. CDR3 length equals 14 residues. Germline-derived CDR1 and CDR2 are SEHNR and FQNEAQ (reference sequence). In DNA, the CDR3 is TGTGCCAGCAGCCTACTGGACAGATTCGGCGAGCAGTACTTC. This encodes CASSLLDRFGEQYF.

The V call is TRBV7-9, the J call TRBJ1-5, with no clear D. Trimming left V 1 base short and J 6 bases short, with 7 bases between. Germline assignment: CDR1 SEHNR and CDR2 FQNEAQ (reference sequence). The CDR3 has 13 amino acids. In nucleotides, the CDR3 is TGTGCCAGCAGCTTAGGCGCGGTTCAGCCCCAGCATTTT. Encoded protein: CASSLGAVQPQHF.

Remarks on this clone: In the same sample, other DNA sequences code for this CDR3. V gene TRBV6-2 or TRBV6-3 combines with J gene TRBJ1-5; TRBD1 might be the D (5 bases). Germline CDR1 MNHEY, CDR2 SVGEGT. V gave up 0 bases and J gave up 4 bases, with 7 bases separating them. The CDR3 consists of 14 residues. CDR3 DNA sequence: TGTGCCAGCAGTTACTCGGGGGGGAATCAGCCCCAGCATTTT. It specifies CASSYSGGNQPQHF.

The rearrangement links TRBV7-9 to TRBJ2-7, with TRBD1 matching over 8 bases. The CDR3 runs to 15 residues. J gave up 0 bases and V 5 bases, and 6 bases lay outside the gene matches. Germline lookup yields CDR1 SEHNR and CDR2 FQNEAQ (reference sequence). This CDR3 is CASSHPGQVSYEQYF. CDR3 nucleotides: TGTGCCAGCAGCCACCCGGGACAGGTCTCCTACGAGCAGTACTTC. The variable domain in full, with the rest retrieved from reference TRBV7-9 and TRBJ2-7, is DTGVSQNPRHKITKRGQNVTFRCDPISEHNRLYWYRQTLGQGPEFLTYFQNEAQLEKSRLLSDRFSAERPKGSFSTLEIQRTEQGDSAMYLCASSHPGQVSYEQYFGPGTRLTVT.

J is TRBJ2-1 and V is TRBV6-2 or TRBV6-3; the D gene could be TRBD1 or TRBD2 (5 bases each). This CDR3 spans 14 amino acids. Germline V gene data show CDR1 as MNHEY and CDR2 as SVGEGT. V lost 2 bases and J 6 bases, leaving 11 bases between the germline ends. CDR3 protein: CASSYLRAGNEQFF. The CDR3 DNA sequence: TGTGCCAGCAGTTACCTCAGGGCGGGCAATGAGCAGTTCTTC.

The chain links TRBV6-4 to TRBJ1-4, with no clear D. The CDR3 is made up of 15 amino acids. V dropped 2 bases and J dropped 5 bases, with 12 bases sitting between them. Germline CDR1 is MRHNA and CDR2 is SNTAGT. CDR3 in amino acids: CASSDGGGDNEKLFF. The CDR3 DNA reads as TGTGCCAGCAGTGACGGTGGAGGCGACAATGAAAAACTGTTTTTT.

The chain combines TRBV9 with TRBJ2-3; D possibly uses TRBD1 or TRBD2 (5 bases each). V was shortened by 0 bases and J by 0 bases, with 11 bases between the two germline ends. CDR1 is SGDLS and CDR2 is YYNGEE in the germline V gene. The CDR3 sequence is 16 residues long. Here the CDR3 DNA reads TGTGCCAGCAGCGTAGAAGGGACCCTAAGCACAGATACGCAGTATTTT. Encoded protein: CASSVEGTLSTDTQYF.

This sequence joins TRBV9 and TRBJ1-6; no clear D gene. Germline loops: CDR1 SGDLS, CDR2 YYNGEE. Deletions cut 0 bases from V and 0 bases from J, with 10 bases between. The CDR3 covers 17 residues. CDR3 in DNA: TGTGCCAGCAGCGTAGATGGGGAGAGCTCCTATAATTCACCCCTCCACTTT. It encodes CASSVDGESSYNSPLHF.